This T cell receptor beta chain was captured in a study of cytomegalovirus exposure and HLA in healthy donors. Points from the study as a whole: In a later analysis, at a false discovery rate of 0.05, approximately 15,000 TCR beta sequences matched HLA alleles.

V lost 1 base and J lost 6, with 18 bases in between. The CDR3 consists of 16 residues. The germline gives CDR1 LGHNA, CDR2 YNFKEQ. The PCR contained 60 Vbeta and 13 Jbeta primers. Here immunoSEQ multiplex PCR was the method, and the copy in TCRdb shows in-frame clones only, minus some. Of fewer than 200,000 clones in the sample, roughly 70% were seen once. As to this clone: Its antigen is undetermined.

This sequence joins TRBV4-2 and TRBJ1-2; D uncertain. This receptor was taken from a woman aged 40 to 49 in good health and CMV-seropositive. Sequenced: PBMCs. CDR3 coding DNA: TGTGCCAGCAGCCAAGTTTCCGGGGATCGTTTGGATGGCTACACCTTC. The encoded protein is CASSQVSGDRLDGYTF.